This record covers a single T cell receptor beta chain. This clonotype was seen ten or more times. Its target antigen remains unknown. No base quality information exists; no much larger clone differs at one position. In light of the paper, this sample's treatment or condition label describes: allogeneic hematopoietic cell transplantation with graft depleted of TCRalphabeta T cells and CD19 B cells. Transplant recipients were children who received TCRalphabeta/CD19-depleted allogeneic hematopoietic cell grafts. CDR1 is given as SNHLY and CDR2 as FYNNEI, both from the germline V gene. There are 15 amino acids in the CDR3, from cysteine to phenylalanine inclusive. Only CDR3 DNA remains: 45 bases, in frame from the first base. V loses 7 bases, J loses 5 bases, and the germline ends lie 20 bases apart. This sample was included in a study of T-cell reconstitution after alpha-beta-depleted transplantation in children (dated by TCRdb to the mid-2010s). Notes on the research overall: The study quantitatively tracked T-cell immune reconstitution after TCRalphabeta/CD19-depleted allogeneic hematopoietic cell transplantation in children using TCR repertoire profiling. The investigation overall reported the following: Over the following months the frequencies of hyperexpanded clones went down, and after one year T-cell counts and TCRbeta diversity were mostly credited to newly produced T cells. The apparently early alphabetaT-cell count recovery about two months after transplant was reportedly dependent on only several hundred rapidly expanded clones derived from non-depleted graft cells. In some patients, the high TCRbeta diversity seen at day 60 was put down to recipient T cells and intrathymic progenitors that had survived conditioning.

Receptor amplification or capture employed PCR. Sequencing took place on an Illumina HiSeq 2500. To normalize quantification of the TCRbeta repertoire, the TCR libraries were built with molecular barcoding that relied on unique molecular identifiers. Using fastp at Q25 and MiXCR, TCRdb reprocessed the public reads and kept productive beta chains. Each CDR3 protein appears once, grouped with its most common genes and DNA. For this sample the table gives about 120,000 distinct CDR3 sequences, of which roughly 23% were detected only once. Roughly a tenth of the sample is taken by the ten largest. The chain is made from TRBV2 and TRBJ1-2, with a tentative D gene TRBD1 over 5 matching bases. The sample consisted of PBMCs, mostly from graft donor cells, taken 180 days after TCRalphabeta/CD19-depleted stem cell transplant. This receptor was taken from a male patient aged 2 to 9 who had a stem cell transplant for chronic granulomatous disease, so the T cells may come from the graft donor. The CDR3 reads CASIKPGRIGYGYTF. The DNA reads as follows: TGTGCCAGCATCAAACCGGGACGGATAGGGTATGGCTACACCTTC.